This T cell receptor (beta chain) was obtained from a study of identical twins. A template switching step contributed a universal primer site, while unique molecular identifiers were present in the cDNA. TCRdb re-analysed the 5' RACE reads in MiXCR, keeping a single row per CDR3 protein. The sample lists roughly 1.6 million distinct CDR3 sequences, more than 30% occurring once. About this clonotype itself: What it binds is unknown.

Findings of the study overall: The study reached conclusions through statistical analysis that was cross-sectional, not following the same donors.

This TCR was recovered from a newborn girl in good health. The sequencing sample was made of cord blood.

The CDR3 coding sequence is TGTGCCAGCAGTTACTATGGGGCCGAAGCTGGAAACACCATATATTTT. Translating it yields CASSYYGAEAGNTIYF. The V call is TRBV6-6, the J call TRBJ1-3; D is perhaps TRBD1 (5 bases). The V and J ends lost 1 base and 2 bases respectively, with 12 bases between them. This CDR3 contains 16 residues. Germline CDR1 reads MNHNY; CDR2 reads SVGAGI (reference sequence).